These 21 T cell receptor beta chains originate from one sample sequenced in a study of blood T cell repertoires in COVID-19. Method: immunoSEQ multiplex PCR; TCRdb's copy keeps in-frame clones and lacks some. The sample lists 100,000 to 150,000 clones, approximately 74% occurring once. Material: peripheral blood. All receptors derive from a man in his 60s with acute or convalescent COVID-19.

This chain uses TRBV30 with TRBJ2-5, with a weak D call TRBD1 (6 bases). Germline V gives CDR1 GTSNPN, CDR2 SVGIG (reference sequence). Between the trimmed V and J ends, which lost 7 bases and 3 bases, there was a span of 24 bases. The CDR3 consists of 16 residues. DNA of the CDR3: TGTGCCTTAGCAAGGGACACGGCCGATTTCGAAGAGACCCAGTACTTC. This encodes CALARDTADFEETQYF.

This chain uses TRBV25-1 with TRBJ1-1; maybe TRBD1 (5 bases). Germline values: CDR1 MGHDK, CDR2 SYGVNS. V lost 8 bases and J lost 0, with 16 bases in between. The CDR3 has 15 residues. CDR3 region: CASGPGGGVNTEAFF. The CDR3 DNA reads as TGTGCCAGCGGCCCTGGCGGGGGGGTGAACACTGAAGCTTTCTTT.

The rearrangement joins TRBV27 to TRBJ2-3, with D tentatively TRBD2 (6 bases). The CDR3 consists of 17 residues. The V end was cut by 2 bases, the J end by 2 bases, with 17 bases between. Per germline, CDR1 MNHEY and CDR2 SMNVEV (reference sequence). CDR3 sequence (DNA): TGTGCCAGCAGTTTAGATGCGGGGCAGGGAATCACAGATACGCAGTATTTT. It translates to CASSLDAGQGITDTQYF.

The V and J genes are TRBV5-6 and TRBJ1-1, with TRBD1 identical over 7 bases. After removal of 3 bases from V and 7 bases from J, the junction contained 6 bases not matched to a gene. Germline V gene sequence: CDR1 SGHDT, CDR2 YYEEEE. This CDR3 contains 13 residues. CDR3 DNA: TGTGCCAGCAGCTGGGGGCAGGGGGGTGAAGCTTTCTTT. Its translation is CASSWGQGGEAFF.

The genes are TRBV6-5 and TRBJ1-4; tentatively, D is TRBD1 (6 bases). This CDR3 contains 15 residues. V was shortened by 7 bases and J by 1 base, with 13 bases between the two germline ends. The germline gives CDR1 MNHEY, CDR2 SVGAGI. The CDR3 DNA reads as TGTGCCAGCATTTTAAGCAGGGGAACTAATGAAAAACTGTTTTTT. This translates into CASILSRGTNEKLFF.

This chain links TRBV5-1 with TRBJ1-1; unclear D gene. Germline-derived CDR1 and CDR2 are SGHRS and YFSETQ. Trimming pared 4 bases from V and 10 bases from J, leaving 26 bases between. The CDR3 runs 16 residues. The CDR3 nucleotides read TGCGCCAGCAGCAACGGACTATCTACGGGTCGGGTGGGAGCTTTCTTT. Its protein product is CASSNGLSTGRVGAFF.

V gene TRBV27 combines with J gene TRBJ1-2; 9 bases line up with TRBD1. J gave up 3 bases and V 4 bases, and 6 bases lay outside the gene matches. The CDR3 extends over 15 amino acids. CDR1 is MNHEY, CDR2 SMNVEV, per germline (reference sequence). Here the CDR3 reads CASSSPGQGHYGYTF. DNA for the CDR3: TGTGCCAGCAGTTCCCCGGGACAGGGCCACTATGGCTACACCTTC.

This sequence joins TRBV11-3 and TRBJ2-2; the match to TRBD2 covers 14 bases. CDR1 is SGHNT, CDR2 YENEEA, per germline. The CDR3 contains 17 residues. Trimming at V came to 4 bases and at J to 2 bases, leaving 3 bases not matched to a gene. This CDR3 reads CASSSGTSGGNTGELFF. The CDR3 DNA reads as TGTGCCAGCAGCTCCGGGACTAGCGGGGGAAACACCGGGGAGCTGTTTTTT.

The rearrangement uses TRBV7-9 and TRBJ1-6; no clear D gene. V shed 1 base and J shed 4 bases, with 8 bases lying between them. The CDR3 extends over 15 amino acids. Germline-derived CDR1 and CDR2 are SEHNR and FQNEAQ (reference sequence). The DNA for the CDR3 is TGTGCCAGCAGCTTAGATAGCCTTTATAATTCACCCCTCCACTTT. It codes for CASSLDSLYNSPLHF.

V gene TRBV4-2 combines with J gene TRBJ2-2; 7 bases match TRBD2. The V gene end was trimmed by 3 bases and the J gene end by 1 base; junction bases not matched to a gene: 11. This CDR3 is built from 18 residues. CDR1 and CDR2 from the germline V gene are LGHNA and YNFKEQ. The CDR3 loop is CASSQREQGRGNTGELFF. CDR3 nucleotide sequence: TGTGCCAGCAGCCAGCGTGAACAAGGGAGGGGGAACACCGGGGAGCTGTTTTTT.

The V gene is TRBV5-4, the J gene TRBJ1-1; TRBD1 is a possible D gene (5 bases). Germline CDR1 and CDR2: SGHNT and YYREEE (reference sequence). The CDR3 loop spans 16 amino acids. V was clipped by 0 bases and J by 8 bases, with 20 bases between them. The CDR3 DNA reads as TGTGCCAGCAGCTTGGCCCCGTCGGGGGGTGTCCTCGAAGCTTTCTTT. Translating gives CASSLAPSGGVLEAFF. The complete variable domain, with remaining parts taken from reference TRBV5-4 and TRBJ1-1, reads ETGVTQSPTHLIKTRGQQVTLRCSSQSGHNTVSWYQQALGQGPQFIFQYYREEENGRGNFPPRFSGLQFPNYSSELNVNALELDDSALYLCASSLAPSGGVLEAFFGQGTRLTVV.

The gene calls are TRBV6-5 and TRBJ2-7; the D gene is possibly TRBD1 (5 bases). V lost 0 bases, J lost 7 bases, and 10 bases lay in between. Per germline, CDR1 MNHEY and CDR2 SVGAGI. The CDR3 is made up of 13 amino acids. CDR3 sequence reads: CASSYSGQKEQYF. The DNA of the CDR3 is TGTGCCAGCAGTTACTCGGGGCAGAAGGAGCAGTACTTC.

This sequence joins TRBV6-5 and TRBJ1-2; D might be TRBD1 (5 bases). The CDR3 has 15 residues. V lost 2 bases and J 6 bases, leaving 16 bases between the germline ends. Germline CDR1 is MNHEY and CDR2 is SVGAGI. CDR3: CASSYNGQGQNGYTF. The DNA for the CDR3 is TGTGCCAGCAGTTACAACGGGCAGGGTCAAAATGGCTACACCTTC.

This clone has only a few counts. The chain uses TRBV18 and TRBJ2-1, with a possible D match to TRBD1 (5 bases). The CDR3 has 14 amino acids. The V end was cut by 3 bases, the J end by 3 bases, with 9 bases between. The germline gives CDR1 KGHSH, CDR2 LQKENI. CDR3 bases: TGTGCCAGCTCACCGGGAACAGGCTACAATGAGCAGTTCTTC. Residues: CASSPGTGYNEQFF.

On this clone itself: This sample includes further DNA sequences coding for the same CDR3. This chain joins TRBV4-1 and TRBJ2-1; D not certain. V was clipped by 4 bases and J by 4 bases, with 5 bases between them. Looked up from germline, CDR1 is MGHRA and CDR2 is YSYEKL. This CDR3 contains 12 residues. The CDR3 loop reads CASSPTYNEQFF. CDR3 DNA sequence: TGCGCCAGCAGCCCCACTTACAATGAGCAGTTCTTC.

The rearrangement joins TRBV3-1 (or the pseudogene TRBV3-2) to TRBJ2-2; perhaps TRBD1 as D (5 bases). CDR1 and CDR2 (germline): LGHDT, YNNKEL (reference sequence). Deletions cut 2 bases from V and 1 base from J, with 8 bases between. CDR3 length: 15 residues. The CDR3 DNA reads TGTGCCAGCAGCCAAACAGGACGGAACACCGGGGAGCTGTTTTTT. It specifies CASSQTGRNTGELFF.

A few counts support this clone. J is TRBJ2-5 and V is TRBV28, with D possibly matching TRBD1 (6 bases). CDR1 and CDR2 from the germline V gene are MDHEN and SYDVKM. The CDR3 spans 13 residues. V was cut by 6 bases and J by 0 bases, with 8 bases left in between. CDR3 nucleotides: TGTGCCAGCAGCCCAGGGGACCAAGAGACCCAGTACTTC. This codes for CASSPGDQETQYF.

The chain couples TRBV5-1 to TRBJ2-2; unclear D gene. The V end was cut by 6 bases, the J end by 0 bases, with 9 bases between. Germline CDR1 and CDR2: SGHRS and YFSETQ. CDR3 length: 14 amino acids. CDR3 nucleotides: TGCGCCAGCAACCCCGACACGAACACCGGGGAGCTGTTTTTT. Translated, it gives CASNPDTNTGELFF.

The chain combines TRBV6-5 with TRBJ2-1; the D gene is possibly TRBD2 (6 bases). V was trimmed by 5 bases and J by 6 bases, leaving 17 bases between them. In germline, CDR1 is MNHEY, CDR2 SVGAGI. The CDR3 consists of 15 residues. The CDR3 region has the DNA TGTGCCAGCAGTAAGCCGGGGCGGGGCCTCAATGAGCAGTTCTTC. Its protein product is CASSKPGRGLNEQFF.

The CDR3 bases are TGCGCCAGCAGCTTGGGGCGGGGGGCCACGAGCGGCGATGAGCAGTTCTTC. This gives the protein CASSLGRGATSGDEQFF. The chain uses TRBV5-1 and TRBJ2-1, with TRBD2 identical over 8 bases. The CDR3 length is 17 residues. In germline, CDR1 is SGHRS, CDR2 YFSETQ. Losses at the gene ends were 0 bases for V and 8 bases for J; bases not matched to a gene: 13.

This clone has only a few counts. The chain employs TRBV5-1 and TRBJ2-2, with 7 bases that match TRBD2. The length of the CDR3 is 14 residues. The germline V gene has CDR1 SGHRS and CDR2 YFSETQ. V was clipped by 8 bases and J by 0 bases; unmatched bases: 4. In nucleotides, the CDR3 is TGCGCCAGTAGAAGCGGGACGAACACCGGGGAGCTGTTTTTT. Translating gives CASRSGTNTGELFF. Full variable domain (missing parts from reference TRBV5-1 and TRBJ2-2): KAGVTQTPRYLIKTRGQQVTLSCSPISGHRSVSWYQQTPGQGLQFLFEYFSETQRNKGNFPGRFSGRQFSNSRSEMNVSTLELGDSALYLCASRSGTNTGELFFGEGSRLTVL.